This passage covers 13 T cell receptor beta chains from one sample sequenced in a study of identical twins. TCRdb re-called the 5' RACE reads through MiXCR, storing one row per CDR3 protein. The table has 1.5 million to 2 million distinct CDR3 sequences, less than 35% seen once; the top ten hold 0.25% to 0.3%. The sequencing input was cord blood. These receptors all stem from a newborn girl in good health.

There are a few counts of this clonotype. The V call is TRBV6-1, the J call TRBJ2-7; the match to TRBD1 covers 7 bases. J was trimmed by 3 bases and V by 3 bases; bases with no gene match: 11. Germline CDR1 is MNHNS and CDR2 is SASEGT. CDR3 size: 16 residues. The CDR3 nucleotides are TGTGCCAGCAGTGACCCCCGGGACAGACTAAACTACGAGCAGTACTTC. Its protein product is CASSDPRDRLNYEQYF.

About this clonotype itself: Its ends do not fully match the called genes, so a read error is possible. The chain employs TRBV7-2 and TRBJ1-2, with 8 positions matching TRBD1. The CDR3 is made up of 16 amino acids. Germline CDR1 and CDR2: SGHTA and FQGNSA. The CDR3 loop reads CASSPAYRGRNYSYTF. The CDR3 DNA is TGTGCCAGCAGCCCCGCTTACAGGGGGAGAAACTATAGCTACACCTTC.

The V and J genes are TRBV2 and TRBJ2-4; TRBD2 might be the D (5 bases). The CDR3 loop spans 11 amino acids. Germline CDR1 and CDR2: SNHLY and FYNNEI. V lost 3 bases, J lost 13 bases, and 10 bases lay in between. The CDR3 bases are TGTGCCAGCAGTGAGATGGGAGAGCAGTACTTC. As protein: CASSEMGEQYF.

The J gene is TRBJ2-1, the V gene TRBV19; TRBD1 is a possible D gene (6 bases). The V gene lost 2 bases and the J gene lost 7 bases, with 15 bases spanning the gap. Germline V lookup: CDR1 LNHDA, CDR2 SQIVND (reference sequence). The CDR3 runs to 15 residues. The CDR3 loop is CASSINLRRGNEQFF. Here the CDR3 DNA reads TGTGCCAGTAGTATAAACCTCCGTAGGGGGAATGAGCAGTTCTTC.

The V gene is TRBV20-1, the J gene TRBJ2-1; 9 nucleotides match TRBD2. Germline V gene data show CDR1 as DFQATT and CDR2 as SNEGSKA (reference sequence). Trimming removed 1 base from V and 5 bases from J; junction bases left unmatched: 9. CDR3 length equals 16 residues. In DNA form, the CDR3 reads TGCAGTGCTAGAGTTCTTAGGACTAGCGAGCACAATGAGCAGTTCTTC. Its translation: CSARVLRTSEHNEQFF.

The V call is TRBV12-3 or TRBV12-4, the J call TRBJ1-2; TRBD1 matches 9 bases. This CDR3 spans 15 amino acids. With V trimmed by 2 bases and J by 4 bases, 5 bases remained unmatched. DNA for the CDR3: TGTGCCAGCAGTTTACCCCGGACAGGGGCCTATGGCTACACCTTC. As protein: CASSLPRTGAYGYTF.

The genes are TRBV6-5 and TRBJ1-1, with D perhaps TRBD1 (6 bases). This CDR3 has 16 residues. Trimming took 5 bases from V and 0 from J, leaving 16 bases between them. Germline assignment: CDR1 MNHEY and CDR2 SVGAGI. DNA of the CDR3: TGTGCCAGCAGTCCCCGGGGGGAGGGGGTGAACACTGAAGCTTTCTTT. Protein: CASSPRGEGVNTEAFF.

There are a few counts of this clonotype. V is TRBV6-2 or TRBV6-3 and J is TRBJ1-5, with TRBD1 identical over 9 bases. The V gene end was trimmed by 4 bases and the J gene end by 7 bases; junction bases not matched to a gene: 5. CDR3 size: 14 residues. CDR1 MNHEY and CDR2 SVGEGT come from the germline V gene. The CDR3 here is CASSLQGAMQPQHF. In DNA, the CDR3 is TGTGCCAGCAGTTTACAGGGGGCGATGCAGCCCCAGCATTTT.

This clonotype has more than one count but fewer than ten. This chain connects TRBV29-1 to TRBJ1-2; the D gene is possibly TRBD1 (6 bases). The V gene lost 4 bases and the J gene lost 4 bases, with 13 bases spanning the gap. This CDR3 is built from 13 residues. CDR1 is SQVTM and CDR2 is ANQGSEA in the germline V gene. The CDR3, as DNA: TGCAGCGTTGTAACCGCCAGGGGCTATGGCTACACCTTC. Protein product: CSVVTARGYGYTF.

This clonotype was counted at least ten times. The chain couples TRBV7-6 to TRBJ2-3, with TRBD2 as a possible D gene (5 bases). CDR3 length: 16 amino acids. CDR1 is SGHVS and CDR2 is FNYEAQ in the germline V gene. V was pared by 5 bases and J by 0 bases, with 15 bases between. The CDR3 loop reads CASSPSARGSTDTQYF. The CDR3 DNA follows: TGTGCCAGCAGCCCCTCTGCTCGGGGTAGCACAGATACGCAGTATTTT.

There are a few counts of this clonotype. This rearrangement joins TRBV20-1 to TRBJ2-1, with 7 positions matching TRBD2. Germline assignment: CDR1 DFQATT and CDR2 SNEGSKA (reference sequence). V lost 1 base and J lost 2; bases outside the gene matches: 5. CDR3 length: 15 amino acids. As DNA, the CDR3 is TGCAGTGCTAGAGGAGCAGCGGGAACCTACAATGAGCAGTTCTTC. The encoded protein is CSARGAAGTYNEQFF.

The chain recombines TRBV13 with TRBJ1-1, with no clear D. The CDR3 has 13 residues. V lost 3 bases and J lost 8, with 13 bases in between. Germline V CDR1 and CDR2: PRHDT, FYEKMQ (reference sequence). CDR3 amino acids: CASSLNMRPEAFF. CDR3 coding DNA: TGTGCCAGCAGCTTGAACATGCGCCCCGAAGCTTTCTTT.

This clonotype occurred a few times. This sequence joins TRBV25-1 and TRBJ1-1, with D possibly being TRBD1 (6 bases). The germline CDR1 and CDR2 sequences are MGHDK and SYGVNS. The CDR3 runs 14 residues. Between the trimmed V and J ends, which lost 7 bases and 0 bases, there was a span of 12 bases. CDR3 protein: CASKVPGVNTEAFF. The CDR3 DNA reads as TGTGCCAGCAAGGTCCCAGGGGTGAACACTGAAGCTTTCTTT.